This T cell receptor beta chain was profiled in a study of blood T cell repertoires in COVID-19. Clones were sequenced by immunoSEQ multiplex PCR, and TCRdb holds only the in-frame ones, with some missing. The sample includes roughly 70,000 clones, around 80% of them seen just once. With 6 bases removed from V and 2 bases from J, the gap between germline ends came to 16 bases. CDR3 length equals 15 residues. Germline V gives CDR1 SGHAT, CDR2 FQNNGV. J is TRBJ2-5 and V is TRBV11-2; TRBD1 is a possible D gene (5 bases). The sample comprised peripheral blood. This TCR derives from a man between 65 and 80 years old who had recovered from COVID-19. CDR3 in amino acids: CASSSAPGNQETQYF. CDR3 DNA: TGTGCCAGCAGTTCCGCACCAGGGAATCAAGAGACCCAGTACTTC.